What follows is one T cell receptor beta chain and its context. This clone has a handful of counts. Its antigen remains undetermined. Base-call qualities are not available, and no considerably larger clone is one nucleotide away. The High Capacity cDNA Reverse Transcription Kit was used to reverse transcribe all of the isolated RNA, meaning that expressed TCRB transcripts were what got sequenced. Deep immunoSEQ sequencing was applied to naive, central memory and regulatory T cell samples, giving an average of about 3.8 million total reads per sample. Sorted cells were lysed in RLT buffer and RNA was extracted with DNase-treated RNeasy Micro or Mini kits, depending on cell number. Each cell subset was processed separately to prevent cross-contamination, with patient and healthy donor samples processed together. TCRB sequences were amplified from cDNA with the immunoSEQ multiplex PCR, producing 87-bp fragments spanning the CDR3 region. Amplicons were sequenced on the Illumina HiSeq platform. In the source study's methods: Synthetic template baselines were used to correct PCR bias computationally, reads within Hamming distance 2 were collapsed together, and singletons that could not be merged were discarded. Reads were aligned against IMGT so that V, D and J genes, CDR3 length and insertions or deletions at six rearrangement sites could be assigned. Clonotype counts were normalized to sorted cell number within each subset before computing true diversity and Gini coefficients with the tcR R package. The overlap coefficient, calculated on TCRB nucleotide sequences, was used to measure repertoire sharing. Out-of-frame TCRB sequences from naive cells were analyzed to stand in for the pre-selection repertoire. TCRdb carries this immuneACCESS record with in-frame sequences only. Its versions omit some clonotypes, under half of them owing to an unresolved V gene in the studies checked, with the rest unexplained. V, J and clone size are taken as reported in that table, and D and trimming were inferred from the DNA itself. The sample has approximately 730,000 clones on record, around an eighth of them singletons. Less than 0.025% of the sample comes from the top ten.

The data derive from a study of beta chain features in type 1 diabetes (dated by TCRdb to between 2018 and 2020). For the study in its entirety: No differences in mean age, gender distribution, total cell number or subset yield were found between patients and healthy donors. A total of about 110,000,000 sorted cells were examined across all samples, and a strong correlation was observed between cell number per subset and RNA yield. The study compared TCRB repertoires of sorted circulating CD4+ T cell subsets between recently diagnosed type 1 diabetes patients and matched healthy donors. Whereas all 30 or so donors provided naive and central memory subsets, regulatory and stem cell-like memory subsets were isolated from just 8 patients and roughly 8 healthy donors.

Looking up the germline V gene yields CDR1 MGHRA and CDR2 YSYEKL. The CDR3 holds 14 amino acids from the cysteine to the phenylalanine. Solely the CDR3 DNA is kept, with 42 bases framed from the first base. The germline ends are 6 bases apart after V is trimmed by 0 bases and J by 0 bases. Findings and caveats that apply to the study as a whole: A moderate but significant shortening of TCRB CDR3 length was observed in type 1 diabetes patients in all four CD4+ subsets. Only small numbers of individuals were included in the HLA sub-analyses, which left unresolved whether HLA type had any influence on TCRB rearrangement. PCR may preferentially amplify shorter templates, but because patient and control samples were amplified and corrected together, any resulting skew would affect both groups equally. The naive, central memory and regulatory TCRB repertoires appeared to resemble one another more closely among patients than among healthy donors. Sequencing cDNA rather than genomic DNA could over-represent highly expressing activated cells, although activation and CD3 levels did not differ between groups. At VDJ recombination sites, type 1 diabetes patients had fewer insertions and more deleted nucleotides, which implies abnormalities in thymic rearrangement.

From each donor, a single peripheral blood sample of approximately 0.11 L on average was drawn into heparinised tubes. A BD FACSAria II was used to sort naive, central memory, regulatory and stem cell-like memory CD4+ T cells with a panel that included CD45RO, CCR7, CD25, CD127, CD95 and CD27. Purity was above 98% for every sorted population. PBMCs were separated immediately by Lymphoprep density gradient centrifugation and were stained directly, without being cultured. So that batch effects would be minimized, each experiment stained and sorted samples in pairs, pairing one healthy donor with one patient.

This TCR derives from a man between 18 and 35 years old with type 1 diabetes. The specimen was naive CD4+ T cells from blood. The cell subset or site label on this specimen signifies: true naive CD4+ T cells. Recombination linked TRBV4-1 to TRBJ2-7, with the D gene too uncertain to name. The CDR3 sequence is CASSQERLSYEQYF. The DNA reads TGCGCCAGCAGCCAAGAAAGGCTCTCCTACGAGCAGTACTTC.